This T cell receptor (beta chain) was sequenced in a study of response to subunit inactivated influenza vaccine. Study-wide findings and caveats: It was suggested by the authors that few new T cells are recruited by each seasonal influenza vaccination.

This clonotype was observed a few times. Antigen: not known. TCRdb re-called the RT-PCR reads through MiXCR, storing one row per CDR3 protein. The sample shows over 750,000 distinct CDR3 sequences, approximately 22% of them seen only once. This CDR3 has 15 amino acids. The V end was cut by 3 bases, the J end by 3 bases, with 12 bases between. The clonotype was recovered from a man between 50 and 59 years old who received an inactivated influenza vaccine. Here the sequenced sample was PBMCs from blood, taken 4 to 6 days after vaccination. The gene calls are TRBV12-3 or TRBV12-4 and TRBJ1-5; D is ambiguous. The DNA for the CDR3 is TGTGCCAGCAGTTTGGGAGGGCAGGTCAATCAGCCCCAGCATTTT. This sequence encodes CASSLGGQVNQPQHF.